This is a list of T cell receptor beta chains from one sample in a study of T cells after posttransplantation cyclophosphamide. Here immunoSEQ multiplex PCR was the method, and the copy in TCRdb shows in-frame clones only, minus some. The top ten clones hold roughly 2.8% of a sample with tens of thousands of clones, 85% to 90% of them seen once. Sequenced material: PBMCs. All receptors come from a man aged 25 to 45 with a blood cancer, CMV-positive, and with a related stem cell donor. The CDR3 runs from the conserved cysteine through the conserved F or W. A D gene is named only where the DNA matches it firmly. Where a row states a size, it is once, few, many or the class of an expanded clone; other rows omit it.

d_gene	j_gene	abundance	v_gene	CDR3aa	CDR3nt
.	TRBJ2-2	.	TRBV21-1	CASSKASGRNTGELFF	TGTGCCAGCAGCAAAGCCAGCGGGAGGAACACCGGGGAGCTGTTTTTT
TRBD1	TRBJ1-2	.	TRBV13	CASTLPGTGESGYTF	TGTGCCAGCACTCTTCCAGGGACAGGGGAATCTGGCTACACCTTC
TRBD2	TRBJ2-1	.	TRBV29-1	CSASRTSGYNEQFF	TGCAGCGCCTCCAGGACTAGCGGATACAATGAGCAGTTCTTC
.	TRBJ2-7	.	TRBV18	CASSLEAQYEQYF	TGTGCCAGCTCACTAGAGGCGCAGTACGAGCAGTACTTC
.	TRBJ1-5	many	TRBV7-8	CASSLAEGNGNQPQHF	TGTGCCAGCAGCTTAGCGGAGGGGAATGGCAATCAGCCCCAGCATTTT
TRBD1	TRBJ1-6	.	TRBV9	CASSRGTGVGSPLHF	TGTGCCAGCAGCAGAGGGACAGGGGTTGGCTCACCCCTCCACTTT
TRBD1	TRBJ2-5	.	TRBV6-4	CASSAQGIQGETQYF	TGTGCCAGCAGCGCACAGGGGATCCAGGGAGAGACCCAGTACTTC
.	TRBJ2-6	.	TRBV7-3	CASSRTGTPGANVLTF	TGTGCCAGCAGCCGTACAGGGACCCCTGGGGCCAACGTCCTGACTTTC
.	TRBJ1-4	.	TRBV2	CASSEAPATNEKLFF	TGTGCCAGCAGTGAAGCCCCCGCAACTAATGAAAAACTGTTTTTT
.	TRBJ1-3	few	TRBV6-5	CASSYTGLSSGNTIYF	TGTGCCAGCAGTTACACGGGATTAAGCTCTGGAAACACCATATATTTT
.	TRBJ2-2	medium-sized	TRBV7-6	CASRGLAGELFF	TGTGCCAGCAGGGGGTTAGCGGGGGAGCTGTTTTTT
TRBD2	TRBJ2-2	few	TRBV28	CASRPQLAGPGELFF	TGTGCCAGCAGGCCTCAACTAGCGGGACCCGGGGAGCTGTTTTTT
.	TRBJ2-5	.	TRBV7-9	CASSLSDWEEQETQYF	TGTGCCAGCAGCTTATCGGACTGGGAAGAACAAGAGACCCAGTACTTC
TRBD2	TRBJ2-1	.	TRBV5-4	CASSSTELAGDNEQFF	TGTGCCAGCAGCTCAACTGAGTTAGCGGGAGACAATGAGCAGTTCTTC
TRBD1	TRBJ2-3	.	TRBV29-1	CSASDRVTDTQYF	TGCAGCGCCTCGGACAGGGTCACAGATACGCAGTATTTT
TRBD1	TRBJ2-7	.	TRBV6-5	CASRVGQAPGVEQYF	TGTGCCAGCAGAGTTGGACAGGCCCCTGGCGTGGAGCAGTACTTC
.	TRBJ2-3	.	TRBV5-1	CASSLRGRGGDTQYF	TGCGCCAGCAGCTTACGGGGACGGGGAGGAGATACGCAGTATTTT
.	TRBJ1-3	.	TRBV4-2	CASSQEPGYGSGNTIYF	TGTGCCAGCAGCCAAGAGCCAGGGTACGGTTCTGGAAACACCATATATTTT
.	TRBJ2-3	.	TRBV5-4	CASSNLLETSTDTQYF	TGTGCCAGCAGCAACTTACTAGAGACTAGCACAGATACGCAGTATTTT
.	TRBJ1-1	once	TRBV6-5	CASREDWSNTEAFF	TGTGCCAGCAGGGAGGACTGGTCGAACACTGAAGCTTTCTTT
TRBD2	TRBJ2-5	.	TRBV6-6	CASKRPSGGKETQYF	TGTGCCAGCAAGCGGCCTAGCGGGGGAAAAGAGACCCAGTACTTC
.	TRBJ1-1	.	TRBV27	CASSPGGVNTEAFF	TGTGCCAGCAGTCCCGGCGGGGTGAACACTGAAGCTTTCTTT
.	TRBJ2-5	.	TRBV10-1	CASSGDCHQETQYF	TGCGCCAGCAGTGGGGACTGTCACCAAGAGACCCAGTACTTC
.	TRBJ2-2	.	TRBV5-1	CASSLAGATAANTGELFF	TGCGCCAGCAGCTTGGCGGGAGCTACTGCCGCGAATACCGGGGAGCTGTTTTTT
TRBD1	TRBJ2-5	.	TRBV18	CASSATGGETQYF	TGTGCCAGCTCAGCGACAGGGGGAGAGACCCAGTACTTC
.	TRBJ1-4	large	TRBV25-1	CASSEWPGRDEKLFF	TGTGCCAGCAGTGAATGGCCGGGAAGGGATGAAAAACTGTTTTTT
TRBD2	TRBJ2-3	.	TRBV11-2	CASSRPWGGERDTQYF	TGTGCCAGCAGCCGCCCTTGGGGGGGAGAAAGGGATACGCAGTATTTT
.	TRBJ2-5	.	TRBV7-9	CASSLGRSRETQYF	TGTGCCAGCAGCTTAGGACGGTCGAGGGAGACCCAGTACTTC
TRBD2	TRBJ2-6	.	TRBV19	CASSMGGAGANVLTF	TGTGCCAGTAGTATGGGGGGGGCTGGGGCCAACGTCCTGACTTTC
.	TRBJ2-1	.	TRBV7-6	CASSSSPRRTVNEQFF	TGTGCCAGCAGCTCCTCACCCCGACGGACTGTTAATGAGCAGTTCTTC
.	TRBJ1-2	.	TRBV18	CASSPRAGSENYGYTF	TGTGCCAGCTCACCACGGGCTGGGAGCGAAAACTATGGCTACACCTTC
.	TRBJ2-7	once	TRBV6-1	CASSARESYEQYF	TGTGCCAGCAGTGCACGGGAGTCCTACGAGCAGTACTTC
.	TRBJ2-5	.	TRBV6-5	CASRNSRDIKETQYF	TGTGCCAGCAGGAATAGCCGGGACATTAAAGAGACCCAGTACTTC
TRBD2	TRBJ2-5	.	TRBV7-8	CASSPPRRSGRMVETQYF	TGTGCCAGCAGCCCCCCCCGTAGAAGCGGGAGGATGGTGGAGACCCAGTACTTC
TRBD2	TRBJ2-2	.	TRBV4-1	CASSRGSGRLNTGELFF	TGCGCCAGCAGCCGAGGGAGCGGGAGGCTTAACACCGGGGAGCTGTTTTTT
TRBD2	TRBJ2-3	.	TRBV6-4	CASSDPGLAGPSTDTQYF	TGTGCCAGCAGTGACCCGGGACTAGCGGGCCCTAGCACAGATACGCAGTATTTT
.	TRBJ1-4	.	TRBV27	CASSEDISNEKLFF	TGTGCCAGCAGCGAGGACATATCTAATGAAAAACTGTTTTTT
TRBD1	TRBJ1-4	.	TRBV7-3	CASSLPGQGTGGELFF	TGTGCCAGCAGCTTACCGGGACAGGGTACGGGGGGAGAACTGTTTTTT
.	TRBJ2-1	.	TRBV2	CASSDTSNEQFF	TGTGCCAGCAGTGATACAAGTAATGAGCAGTTCTTC
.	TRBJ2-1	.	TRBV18	CASTERGRGSYNEQFF	TGTGCCAGCACCGAGCGCGGGCGTGGCTCCTACAATGAGCAGTTCTTC
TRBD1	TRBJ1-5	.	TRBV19	CASSIGQDRDSNQPQHF	TGTGCCAGTAGTATAGGTCAGGACAGGGATAGCAATCAGCCCCAGCATTTT
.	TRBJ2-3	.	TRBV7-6	CASSLAGGTDTQYF	TGTGCCAGCAGCTTAGCCGGGGGCACAGATACGCAGTATTTT
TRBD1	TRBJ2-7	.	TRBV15	CATSRVEWGQGAYYEQYF	TGTGCCACCAGCAGAGTGGAATGGGGACAGGGGGCTTACTACGAGCAGTACTTC
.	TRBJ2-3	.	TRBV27	CASSPLFVGADTQYF	TGTGCCAGCAGTCCTCTCTTTGTCGGGGCAGATACGCAGTATTTT
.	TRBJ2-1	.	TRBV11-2	CASKGGNDNEQFF	TGTGCCAGCAAGGGGGGGAATGACAATGAGCAGTTCTTC
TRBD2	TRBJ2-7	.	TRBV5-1	CASSTGGMPYEQYF	TGCGCCAGCAGCACCGGGGGGATGCCCTACGAGCAGTACTTC
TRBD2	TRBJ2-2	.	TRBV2	CASSVLAGNTGELFF	TGTGCCAGCAGTGTACTAGCGGGAAACACCGGGGAGCTGTTTTTT
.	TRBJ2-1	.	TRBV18	CASSPGGGSYNEQFF	TGTGCCAGCTCACCGGGGGGAGGCTCCTACAATGAGCAGTTCTTC
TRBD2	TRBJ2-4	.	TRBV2	CASSERWTSGRNEAKNIQYF	TGTGCCAGCAGTGAAAGGTGGACTAGCGGGAGAAATGAAGCCAAAAACATTCAGTACTTC
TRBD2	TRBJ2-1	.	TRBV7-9	CASSSSGRAYNEQFF	TGTGCCAGCAGCTCTAGCGGGAGGGCCTACAATGAGCAGTTCTTC
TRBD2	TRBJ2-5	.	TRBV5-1	CASSLVASGQETQYF	TGCGCCAGCAGCTTGGTGGCTAGCGGCCAAGAGACCCAGTACTTC
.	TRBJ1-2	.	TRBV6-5	CASSSDRLVYGYTF	TGTGCCAGCAGTTCAGACAGACTCGTCTATGGCTACACCTTC